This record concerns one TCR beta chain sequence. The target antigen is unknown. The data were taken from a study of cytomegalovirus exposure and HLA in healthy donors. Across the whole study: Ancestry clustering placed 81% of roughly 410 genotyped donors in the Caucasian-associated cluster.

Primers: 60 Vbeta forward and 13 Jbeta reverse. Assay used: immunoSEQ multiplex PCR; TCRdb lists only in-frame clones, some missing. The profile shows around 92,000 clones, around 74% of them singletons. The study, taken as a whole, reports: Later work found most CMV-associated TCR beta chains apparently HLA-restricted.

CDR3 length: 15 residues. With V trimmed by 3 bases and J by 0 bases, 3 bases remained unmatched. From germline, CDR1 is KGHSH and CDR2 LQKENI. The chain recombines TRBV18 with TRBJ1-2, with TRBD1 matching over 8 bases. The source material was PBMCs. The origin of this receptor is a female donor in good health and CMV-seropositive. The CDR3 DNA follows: TGTGCCAGCTCACCGACAGGGGAGGCTAACTATGGCTACACCTTC. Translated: CASSPTGEANYGYTF.